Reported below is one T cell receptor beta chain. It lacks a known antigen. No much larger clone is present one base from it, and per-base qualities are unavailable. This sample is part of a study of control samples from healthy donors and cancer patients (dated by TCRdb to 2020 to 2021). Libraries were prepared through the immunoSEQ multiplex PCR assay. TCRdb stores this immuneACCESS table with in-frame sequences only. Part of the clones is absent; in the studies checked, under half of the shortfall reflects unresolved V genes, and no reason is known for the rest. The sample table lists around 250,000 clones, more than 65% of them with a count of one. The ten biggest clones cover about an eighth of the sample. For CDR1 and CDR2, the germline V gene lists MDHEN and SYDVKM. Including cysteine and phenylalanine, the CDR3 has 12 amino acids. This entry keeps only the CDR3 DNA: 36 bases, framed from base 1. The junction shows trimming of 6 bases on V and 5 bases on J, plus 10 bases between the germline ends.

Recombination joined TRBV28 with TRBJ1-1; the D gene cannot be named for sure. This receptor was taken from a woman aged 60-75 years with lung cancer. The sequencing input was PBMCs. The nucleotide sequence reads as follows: TGTGCCAGCAGGGGCGGTAAAACTGAAGCTTTCTTT. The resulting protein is CASRGGKTEAFF. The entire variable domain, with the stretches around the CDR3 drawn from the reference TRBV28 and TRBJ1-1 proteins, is DVKVTQSSRYLVKRTGEKVFLECVQDMDHENMFWYRQDPGLGLRLIYFSYDVKMKEKGDIPEGYSVSREKKERFSLILESASTNQTSMYLCASRGGKTEAFFGQGTRLTVV.